What follows describes a single T cell receptor (beta chain). The specificity of this receptor is unknown. Nothing much larger sits one base from this clone, and base qualities are not available. Enrolling through a virtual design, the prospective study's participants ranged in age from roughly 18 to 89 years and lived across approximately 25 United States geographic areas. Cohort assignment in the prospective study relied on participant-reported clinical history from a screening survey and a study questionnaire. Recovered participants in ImmuneRACE Cohort 3 were defined by two consecutive negative NP/OP PCR tests, clearance by a healthcare professional, or resolution of symptoms. Each participant in the prospective study had whole blood, serum and a nasopharyngeal or oropharyngeal swab collected by mobile phlebotomists. Participants in the prospective study had the option to provide additional blood draws and questionnaires over an approximately 2-month period. Blood samples from the prospective study were shipped frozen or at room temperature prior to DNA extraction.

These data come from a study of blood T cell repertoires in COVID-19 (dated by TCRdb to 2019 to 2021). Regarding the complete study: Samples from collaborators originated in the United States, Italy and Spain and spanned both the acute and convalescent phases of COVID-19. The prospective study material was composed of cDNA or gDNA derived from T cells, B-cell-depleted T cells, or PBMCs. Deeply sampled blood TCRbeta repertoires from subjects exposed to, actively infected with, or recovered from COVID-19 were included in the dataset. The repertoires were released in a freely available public database intended as a resource for research on the immune response to SARS-CoV-2. Samples came from the ongoing ImmuneRACE study (first 160 participants) plus 1,254 subjects from 6 global collaborators. Nearly every sample came with metadata listing a de-identified subject ID, COVID-19 status, age in years and sex. HLA class I and class II types, where available, came from metadata supplied by the sample provider rather than from assay-based typing. The paper as a whole reports these results and caveats: The quantity of clinical and demographic metadata differed by source and by participant and was supplied without curation.

The CDR1 and CDR2 encoded by the germline V gene are LGHNA and YSLEER. Germline trimming amounts to 0 bases on V and 5 bases on J, with 3 as the count of junction bases outside the gene matches. The CDR3 runs 16 amino acids, cysteine and phenylalanine included. Only the CDR3 DNA stays, 48 bases, in frame from base 1. TCRbeta CDR3 regions were amplified from genomic DNA using the immunoSEQ Assay, a bias-controlled multiplex PCR. Processing in the source paper ran as follows. Nucleated cell counts per sample were estimated from amplification of reference gene primers within the assay. Sequence reads were collapsed and filtered to measure the absolute abundance of every unique TCRbeta CDR3 rearrangement. For each sample, productive Simpson clonality was calculated by taking the square root of Simpson's diversity index across productive rearrangements. Drawn from immuneACCESS, this table holds only the in-frame rearrangements with V and J called that TCRdb kept. Clones are partly lost; checked studies trace under half to an unresolved V gene and leave the rest unexplained. Clone size and the V and J calls come from that table; the DNA yielded D and trimming. Here the sample has a few hundred thousand clones; approximately 89% occur a single time. Roughly a tenth of the sample rests with the top ten.

Sequencing was done on a sample of PBMCs or T cells enriched from blood (not recorded which). The rearrangement combines TRBV4-3 with TRBJ2-2; 10 bases in the junction line up with TRBD1. This TCR was sampled from a woman aged 35 to 49 who had recovered from COVID-19. The CDR3 amino acid sequence is: CASSQDRQGATGELFF. The sequenced DNA: TGCGCCAGCAGCCAAGATAGACAGGGGGCGACCGGGGAGCTGTTTTTT.